The 26 T cell receptor beta chains below were found in one sample sequenced in a study of T cell responses to AZD1222 COVID-19 vaccine. The data were produced by immunoSEQ multiplex PCR, yet TCRdb's version contains in-frame clones alone and is incomplete. The repertoire holds approximately 140,000 clones, with roughly nine tenths as singletons. The sample consisted of peripheral blood, taken on day 0 of AZD1222 vaccination. Receptors originate from an adult in good health.

The CDR3 region is CASTEDRYSYEQYF. CDR3 sequence (DNA): TGTGCCAGCACAGAGGACAGGTACTCCTACGAGCAGTACTTC. The V and J genes are TRBV18 and TRBJ2-7; 7 bases align to TRBD1. V lost 8 bases to trimming and J lost 0 bases; unmatched junction nucleotides: 7. Germline CDR1 and CDR2: KGHSH and LQKENI. The CDR3 loop spans 14 amino acids.

V is TRBV10-2 and J is TRBJ2-5, with 8 bases matching TRBD1. The CDR3 extends over 15 amino acids. Germline V gene data show CDR1 as WSHSY and CDR2 as SAAADI. V shed 0 bases, J shed 3 bases, and the junction held 3 bases outside the gene matches. Here the CDR3 reads CASSESRDRKETQYF. The CDR3 DNA is TGCGCCAGCAGTGAGTCGAGGGACAGGAAAGAGACCCAGTACTTC.

The chain has TRBV27 and TRBJ2-1, with 11 bases that match TRBD2. Losses at the gene ends were 8 bases for V and 2 bases for J; bases not matched to a gene: 17. This CDR3 has 19 amino acids. The germline gives CDR1 MNHEY, CDR2 SMNVEV (reference sequence). The CDR3 sequence: CASGAPGTSGLYPYNEQFF. The CDR3 nucleotides read TGTGCCAGCGGAGCCCCCGGGACTAGCGGCCTCTACCCCTACAATGAGCAGTTCTTC.

This rearrangement joins TRBV20-1 to TRBJ1-3, with D hard to call. Germline CDR1 reads DFQATT; CDR2 reads SNEGSKA (reference sequence). The CDR3 length is 11 residues. Trimming took 3 bases from V and 4 from J, leaving 4 bases between them. In nucleotides, the CDR3 is TGCAGTGCTAGTAAGGGAAACACCATATATTTT. Its translation: CSASKGNTIYF.

V is TRBV7-2 and J is TRBJ2-1; possibly TRBD1 for D (7 bases). Germline CDR1 and CDR2: SGHTA and FQGNSA. The CDR3 length is 12 residues. With 5 bases removed from V and 7 bases from J, the gap between germline ends came to 9 bases. The CDR3 nucleotides read TGTGCCAGCAGCCCAGGGGGGAATGAGCAGTTCTTC. Its protein product is CASSPGGNEQFF.

The chain couples TRBV5-6 to TRBJ1-2; no firm D call. The CDR3 consists of 14 residues. V was shortened by 0 bases and J by 4 bases, with 10 bases between the two germline ends. Germline CDR1 and CDR2: SGHDT and YYEEEE. CDR3 in amino acids: CASSLGGSGYGYTF. CDR3 DNA sequence: TGTGCCAGCAGCTTGGGGGGTTCGGGCTATGGCTACACCTTC.

The V and J genes are TRBV7-3 and TRBJ2-2, with TRBD2 identical over 11 bases. V gave up 5 bases and J gave up 6 bases; unmatched junction bases: 11. The CDR3 has 17 residues. Germline-derived CDR1 and CDR2 are SGHTA and FQGTGA. The CDR3 sequence is CASSTTGTSGGAGELFF. The CDR3 nucleotides are TGTGCCAGCAGCACGACCGGGACTAGCGGCGGGGCCGGGGAGCTGTTTTTT.

The V gene is TRBV18, the J gene TRBJ1-6; 7 positions agree with TRBD1. This CDR3 is built from 15 residues. With 5 bases clipped from V and 7 bases from J, the junction kept 8 bases outside the gene matches. The V gene's germline CDR1 is KGHSH and CDR2 LQKENI. DNA for the CDR3: TGTGCCAGCTCATCCTCCGGGACAGCAAATTCACCCCTCCACTTT. Translation: CASSSSGTANSPLHF.

The rearrangement joins TRBV5-6 to TRBJ1-6, with D possibly matching TRBD1 (5 bases). The CDR3 extends over 16 amino acids. V lost 0 bases and J 7 bases, leaving 14 bases between the germline ends. Germline V gene sequence: CDR1 SGHDT, CDR2 YYEEEE. CDR3: CASSLVKGTGNSPLHF. In DNA, the CDR3 is TGTGCCAGCAGCTTGGTTAAGGGGACGGGAAATTCACCCCTCCACTTT. Full variable domain (rest looked up from reference TRBV5-6 and TRBJ1-6): DAGVTQSPTHLIKTRGQQVTLRCSPKSGHDTVSWYQQALGQGPQFIFQYYEEEERQRGNFPDRFSGHQFPNYSSELNVNALLLGDSALYLCASSLVKGTGNSPLHFGNGTRLTVT.

The chain couples TRBV7-2 to TRBJ1-1; D uncertain. Germline assignment: CDR1 SGHTA and CDR2 FQGNSA. Trimming pared 3 bases from V and 5 bases from J, leaving 10 bases between. There are 13 residues in the CDR3. Here the CDR3 DNA reads TGTGCCAGCAGCTTCTCGGAAGATACTGAAGCTTTCTTT. Its translation: CASSFSEDTEAFF. Filled out from reference TRBV7-2 and TRBJ1-1, the complete variable domain reads GAGVSQSPSNKVTEKGKDVELRCDPISGHTALYWYRQSLGQGLEFLIYFQGNSAPDKSGLPSDRFSAERTGGSVSTLTIQRTQQEDSAVYLCASSFSEDTEAFFGQGTRLTVV.

V usage is TRBV12-3 or TRBV12-4 and J usage is TRBJ2-1; D gene unclear. CDR3 length: 13 residues. The V and J ends lost 6 bases and 9 bases respectively, with 15 bases between them. CDR3 nucleotide sequence: TGTGCCAGCAGAGCACGATCCGGCGGTGAGCAGTTCTTC. Translation gives CASRARSGGEQFF.

The rearrangement links TRBV10-3 to TRBJ1-1, with TRBD1 as a possible D gene (5 bases). CDR1 and CDR2 from the germline V gene are ENHRY and SYGVKD. The CDR3 sequence is 12 residues long. V shed 6 bases and J shed 8 bases, with 13 bases lying between them. CDR3 sequence (DNA): TGTGCCATCAGGAACCCGGGACGAGAAGCTTTCTTT. Translating it yields CAIRNPGREAFF.

This chain uses TRBV4-1 with TRBJ1-2; a weak D match, TRBD1 (5 bases). The CDR3 runs to 17 residues. Germline V gene sequence: CDR1 MGHRA, CDR2 YSYEKL. Trimming stripped 5 bases from V and 2 bases from J, with 21 bases between. The CDR3 reads CASSGMGDGRVNYGYTF. In DNA form, the CDR3 reads TGCGCCAGCAGCGGTATGGGGGACGGGAGAGTAAACTATGGCTACACCTTC.

This clone was detected once. The chain couples TRBV12-3 or TRBV12-4 to TRBJ1-5; TRBD1 is a possible D gene (5 bases). The CDR3 length is 13 residues. V was trimmed by 5 bases and J by 6 bases, leaving 11 bases between them. CDR3 DNA: TGTGCCAGCAGTATTCGGGGGGGTCAGCCCCAGCATTTT. This encodes CASSIRGGQPQHF.

V usage is TRBV7-2 and J usage is TRBJ2-5; unclear D gene. Germline V gives CDR1 SGHTA, CDR2 FQGNSA. The CDR3 extends over 15 amino acids. V lost 5 bases to trimming and J lost 2 bases, with 15 bases between them. The CDR3 DNA reads TGTGCCAGCAGCCCAAGGTCGCATTTTCAAGAGACCCAGTACTTC. It yields the protein CASSPRSHFQETQYF.

This clone is a singleton in its sample. V usage is TRBV9 and J usage is TRBJ2-2; 11 bases match TRBD2. V dropped 3 bases and J dropped 2; count of bases not matched to a gene: 3. The CDR3 contains 16 residues. Germline-derived CDR1 and CDR2 are SGDLS and YYNGEE. The CDR3 region is CASSGGTSGNTGELFF. Written as DNA, the CDR3 is TGTGCCAGCAGCGGAGGGACTAGCGGTAACACCGGGGAGCTGTTTTTT.

This sequence joins TRBV29-1 and TRBJ2-3; TRBD1 matches 7 bases. Trimming at V came to 4 bases and at J to 2 bases, leaving 3 bases not matched to a gene. The germline gives CDR1 SQVTM, CDR2 ANQGSEA. This CDR3 is built from 13 residues. CDR3: CSVGGQSTDTQYF. The CDR3, as DNA: TGCAGCGTTGGGGGACAGTCCACAGATACGCAGTATTTT.

The rearrangement uses TRBV20-1 and TRBJ2-6; 9 bases are shared with TRBD1. J was trimmed by 0 bases and V by 3 bases; bases with no gene match: 3. Germline V gives CDR1 DFQATT, CDR2 SNEGSKA (reference sequence). This CDR3 is 16 amino acids long. In DNA, the CDR3 is TGCAGTGCTAGTGACAGGGGGGACTCTGGGGCCAACGTCCTGACTTTC. Residues: CSASDRGDSGANVLTF.

This chain connects TRBV7-9 to TRBJ2-7, with TRBD2 identical over 8 bases. Germline assignment: CDR1 SEHNR and CDR2 FQNEAQ (reference sequence). V shed 5 bases, J shed 1 base, and the junction held 10 bases outside the gene matches. CDR3 length: 16 residues. The CDR3 DNA sequence: TGTGCCAGCAGCCTAGATTCCGGGACTAGTTCCTACGAGCAGTACTTC. Protein product: CASSLDSGTSSYEQYF.

The rearrangement uses TRBV7-9 and TRBJ1-5, with D unclear. CDR1 SEHNR and CDR2 FQNEAQ come from the germline V gene (reference sequence). The length of the CDR3 is 14 residues. The germline V and J ends were trimmed by 0 bases and 4 bases, with 7 bases remaining between them. The CDR3 sequence: CASSLAPENQPQHF. CDR3 bases: TGTGCCAGCAGCTTAGCCCCCGAAAATCAGCCCCAGCATTTT. The full variable domain, in which reference TRBV7-9 and TRBJ1-5 provide the parts outside the CDR3, is DTGVSQNPRHKITKRGQNVTFRCDPISEHNRLYWYRQTLGQGPEFLTYFQNEAQLEKSRLLSDRFSAERPKGSFSTLEIQRTEQGDSAMYLCASSLAPENQPQHFGDGTRLSIL.

The rearrangement uses TRBV27 and TRBJ1-2, with D possibly matching TRBD1 (6 bases). This CDR3 comprises 14 residues. Germline V CDR1 and CDR2: MNHEY, SMNVEV (reference sequence). The V and J ends lost 3 bases and 5 bases respectively, with 13 bases between them. CDR3 residues: CASSLRDMKYGYTF. CDR3 nucleotides: TGTGCCAGCAGTTTGAGGGACATGAAATATGGCTACACCTTC.

This clone has just a few counts. V gene TRBV11-2 combines with J gene TRBJ1-1, with unresolved D. Germline CDR1 SGHAT, CDR2 FQNNGV. The CDR3 extends over 13 amino acids. Trimming took off 2 bases at V and 1 base at J, with 5 bases between the two ends. CDR3 sequence (DNA): TGTGCCAGCAGCTTAAGGGCGAACACTGAAGCTTTCTTT. Protein: CASSLRANTEAFF.

This chain joins TRBV15 and TRBJ1-1; D unclear. Trimming took 5 bases from V and 0 from J, leaving 10 bases between them. This CDR3 has 14 residues. Per germline, CDR1 LNHNV and CDR2 YYDKDF (reference sequence). The CDR3 region has the DNA TGTGCCACCAGCTCGGGTCAGATGAACACTGAAGCTTTCTTT. Translation: CATSSGQMNTEAFF.

The V and J genes are TRBV5-4 and TRBJ1-4; no reliable D call. Germline V lookup: CDR1 SGHNT, CDR2 YYREEE (reference sequence). V dropped 0 bases and J dropped 7 bases, with 1 base sitting between them. The CDR3 extends over 11 amino acids. CDR3 sequence: CASSLGEKLFF. The CDR3 DNA reads as TGTGCCAGCAGCTTGGGTGAAAAACTGTTTTTT.

The V and J genes are TRBV5-1 and TRBJ2-5; D could derive from TRBD1 or TRBD2 (5 bases each). The V gene lost 4 bases and the J gene lost 5 bases, with 18 bases spanning the gap. This CDR3 has 15 residues. CDR1 is SGHRS, CDR2 YFSETQ, per germline. The CDR3: CASSPTPGPGETQYF. CDR3 sequence (DNA): TGCGCCAGCAGCCCCACTCCGGGACCCGGGGAGACCCAGTACTTC.

The chain combines TRBV6-5 with TRBJ2-3; 7 bases are a match to TRBD2. Germline CDR1 and CDR2: MNHEY and SVGAGI. V shed 2 bases and J 1 base; nucleotides not matched to a gene: 3. CDR3 length equals 15 residues. DNA of the CDR3: TGTGCCAGCAGTTACGGGCTAGCGGGCACAGATACGCAGTATTTT. It codes for CASSYGLAGTDTQYF.